This T cell receptor (beta chain) was identified during a study of control samples from healthy donors and cancer patients. The method was immunoSEQ multiplex PCR; TCRdb's version includes in-frame clones alone and lacks a portion of them. The profile shows some 150,000 clones, roughly 94% of them singletons. Germline lookup yields CDR1 LNHDA and CDR2 SQIVND (reference sequence). V lost 2 bases and J 1 base, leaving 17 bases between the germline ends. The CDR3 runs to 17 residues. Sequencing was done on a sample of blood. J is TRBJ1-1 and V is TRBV19; no reliable D call. This clonotype was obtained from a man aged 35 to 55 in good health. CDR3 protein: CASSITGGAGRNTEAFF. DNA for the CDR3: TGTGCCAGTAGTATAACCGGAGGAGCGGGGAGGAACACTGAAGCTTTCTTT.